The rows below give T cell receptor beta chains drawn from one sample of a study of T-cell reconstitution after alpha-beta-depleted transplantation in children. TCRdb processed the PCR reads anew with MiXCR; each CDR3 protein has one entry. The sample gives hundreds of thousands of distinct CDR3 sequences, 11% of which show up once; 20% to 25% is in the top ten. Here the sequenced sample was peripheral blood, taken 180 days after TCRalphabeta/CD19-depleted stem cell transplant. The source of these receptors is a male patient between 2 and 15 years old who had a stem cell transplant for chronic granulomatous disease, so the T cells may come from the graft donor. Both conserved end residues are part of each CDR3. The D gene is left open where the match is weak. Size is stated as once, few, many or a size class.

V	J	size	D	CDR3	DNA
TRBV7-2	TRBJ2-1	many	TRBD1	CASSFRDRGRINNEQFF	TGTGCCAGCAGCTTCCGGGACAGGGGGCGGATAAACAATGAGCAGTTCTTC
TRBV29-1	TRBJ2-7	many	.	CSVESGTPAYEQYF	TGCAGCGTTGAATCTGGGACGCCTGCCTACGAGCAGTACTTC
TRBV12-3/TRBV12-4	TRBJ2-5	many	TRBD2	CASVTSLGQETQYF	TGTGCCAGCGTGACTAGCCTGGGCCAAGAGACCCAGTACTTC
TRBV7-6	TRBJ2-7	many	.	CASSLDQGSSYEQYF	TGTGCCAGCAGCTTAGACCAGGGCAGCTCCTACGAGCAGTACTTC
TRBV29-1	TRBJ2-3	many	TRBD2	CSVALAESTDTQYF	TGCAGCGTTGCCCTAGCGGAAAGCACAGATACGCAGTATTTT
TRBV7-9	TRBJ2-7	many	TRBD1	CASSPGQGRHEQYF	TGTGCCAGCAGCCCAGGACAGGGGCGGCACGAGCAGTACTTC
TRBV19	TRBJ2-5	many	TRBD2	CASGEGRQETQYF	TGTGCCAGTGGGGAGGGTCGACAAGAGACCCAGTACTTC
TRBV20-1	TRBJ2-5	many	TRBD1	CSARAGRGRKFLLQETQYF	TGCAGTGCTAGAGCGGGCAGGGGGCGAAAATTCCTCCTTCAAGAGACCCAGTACTTC
TRBV20-1	TRBJ2-3	many	TRBD2	CSAPTSGTDTQYF	TGCAGTGCTCCAACTAGCGGGACAGATACGCAGTATTTT
TRBV6-1	TRBJ2-7	many	.	CASRARDRTSEQYF	TGTGCCAGCAGAGCACGGGACAGGACTAGCGAGCAGTACTTC
TRBV28	TRBJ2-3	many	.	CASELGGAGSTDTQYF	TGTGCCAGCGAATTAGGAGGTGCGGGAAGCACAGATACGCAGTATTTT
TRBV10-3	TRBJ2-1	few	TRBD2	CAISPGLAGGGGQFF	TGTGCCATCAGCCCGGGACTAGCGGGAGGTGGGGGGCAGTTCTTC
TRBV10-1	TRBJ1-1	few	TRBD1	CASSEYRTGNTEAFF	TGCGCCAGCAGTGAATATCGGACAGGGAACACTGAAGCTTTCTTT